This T cell receptor beta chain was found in a study of T cells in Graves' hyperthyroidism and ophthalmopathy. TCR beta CDR3 regions were amplified from RNA transcripts. The HTBI primer set served for first-round RT-PCR of the TCR CDR3. A single record per CDR3 protein comes from TCRdb applying MiXCR to the multiplex PCR reads. The sample comprises some 620,000 distinct CDR3 sequences, 15% to 20% of which are singletons, and around 4% rests with the top ten. As for this clonotype: Its antigen is as yet unknown.

The study's findings and limits: The authors' 13 V-J model separated ophthalmopathy from stable hyperthyroidism.

This CDR3 is 14 amino acids long. The germline CDR1 and CDR2 sequences are DFQATT and SNEGSKA (reference sequence). V lost 2 bases to trimming and J lost 8 bases, with 15 bases between them. Diagnoses were established using clinical symptoms, serum thyroxine and TRAb, thyroid ultrasound and orbital computed tomography. The chain links TRBV20-1 to TRBJ1-4; D is ambiguous. Specimen: blood. This TCR was recovered from a woman in her 30s with Graves' hyperthyroidism. CDR3 nucleotide sequence: TGCAGTGCTAGAAGAAGGGAGAGAGGCGAAAAACTGTTTTTT. Protein: CSARRRERGEKLFF.